In its sample, the clone carrying this T cell receptor beta chain was seen once. Trimming took off 6 bases at V and 5 bases at J, with 10 bases between the two ends. From germline, CDR1 is DFQATT and CDR2 SNEGSKA (reference sequence). The CDR3 length is 11 residues. This entry is derived from a study of T cell responses to AZD1222 COVID-19 vaccine. Clones were sequenced by immunoSEQ multiplex PCR, and TCRdb holds only the in-frame ones, with some missing. The data hold 120,000 or so clones, with 92% observed a single time. The receptor was isolated from an adult who received the AZD1222 COVID-19 vaccine. J is TRBJ2-5 and V is TRBV20-1; D is ambiguous. Sequenced material: peripheral blood, taken 28 days after the second AZD1222 dose. The CDR3 sequence is CSAPSRETQYF. DNA of the CDR3: TGCAGTGCGCCGTCCCGGGAGACCCAGTACTTC.